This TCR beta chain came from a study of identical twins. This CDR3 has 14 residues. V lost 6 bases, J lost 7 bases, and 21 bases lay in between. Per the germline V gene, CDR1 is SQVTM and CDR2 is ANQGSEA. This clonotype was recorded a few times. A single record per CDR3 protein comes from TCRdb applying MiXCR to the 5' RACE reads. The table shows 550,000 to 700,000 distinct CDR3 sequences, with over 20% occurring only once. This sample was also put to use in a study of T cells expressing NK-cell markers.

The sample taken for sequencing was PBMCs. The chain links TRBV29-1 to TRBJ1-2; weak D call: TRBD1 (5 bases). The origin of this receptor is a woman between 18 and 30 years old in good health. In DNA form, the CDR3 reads TGCAGCGTGGGACCGCGGTGGGGAACTGGTGGCTACACCTTC. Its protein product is CSVGPRWGTGGYTF.